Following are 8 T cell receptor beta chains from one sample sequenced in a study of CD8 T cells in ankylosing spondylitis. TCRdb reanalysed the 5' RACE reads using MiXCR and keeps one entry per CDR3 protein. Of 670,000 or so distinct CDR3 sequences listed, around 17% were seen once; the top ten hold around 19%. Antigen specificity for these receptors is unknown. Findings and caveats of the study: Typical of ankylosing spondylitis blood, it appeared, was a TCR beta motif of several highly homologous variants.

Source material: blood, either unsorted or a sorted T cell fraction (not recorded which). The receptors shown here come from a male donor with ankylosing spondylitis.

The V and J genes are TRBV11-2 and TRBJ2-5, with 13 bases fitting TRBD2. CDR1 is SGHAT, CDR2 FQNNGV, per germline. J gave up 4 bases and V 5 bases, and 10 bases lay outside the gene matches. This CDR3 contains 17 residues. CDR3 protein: CASSRGTSGVGRETQYF. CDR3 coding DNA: TGTGCCAGCAGCCGCGGGACTAGCGGGGTCGGGCGAGAGACCCAGTACTTC.

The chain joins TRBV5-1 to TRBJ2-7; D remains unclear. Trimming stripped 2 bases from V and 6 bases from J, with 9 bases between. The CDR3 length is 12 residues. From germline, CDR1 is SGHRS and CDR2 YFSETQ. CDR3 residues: CASSFVGSEQYF. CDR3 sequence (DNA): TGCGCCAGCAGCTTCGTAGGATCCGAGCAGTACTTC.

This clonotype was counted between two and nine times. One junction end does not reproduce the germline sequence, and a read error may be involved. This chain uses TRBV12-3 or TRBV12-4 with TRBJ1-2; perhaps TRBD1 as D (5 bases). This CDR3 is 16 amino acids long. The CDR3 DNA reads TGTGCCAGCAGTTACATCCTGGCCCTAGGGGACTATGGCCACACCTTC. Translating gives CASSYILALGDYGHTF.

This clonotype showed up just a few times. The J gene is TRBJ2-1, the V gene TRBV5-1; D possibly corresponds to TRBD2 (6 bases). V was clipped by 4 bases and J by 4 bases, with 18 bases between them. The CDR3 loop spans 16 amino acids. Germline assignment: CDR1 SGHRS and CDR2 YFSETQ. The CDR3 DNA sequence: TGCGCCAGCAGCGGGGGACTTTCCTTTACTTACAATGAGCAGTTCTTC. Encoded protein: CASSGGLSFTYNEQFF. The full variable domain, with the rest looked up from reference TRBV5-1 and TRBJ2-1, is KAGVTQTPRYLIKTRGQQVTLSCSPISGHRSVSWYQQTPGQGLQFLFEYFSETQRNKGNFPGRFSGRQFSNSRSEMNVSTLELGDSALYLCASSGGLSFTYNEQFFGPGTRLTVL.

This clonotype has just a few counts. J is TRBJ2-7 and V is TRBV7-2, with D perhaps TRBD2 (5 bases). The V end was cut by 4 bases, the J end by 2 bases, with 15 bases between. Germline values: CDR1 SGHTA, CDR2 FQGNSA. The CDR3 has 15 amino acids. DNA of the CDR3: TGTGCCAGCAGCTCGCCCGGTCAGCGGACCTACGAGCAGTACTTC. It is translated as CASSSPGQRTYEQYF.

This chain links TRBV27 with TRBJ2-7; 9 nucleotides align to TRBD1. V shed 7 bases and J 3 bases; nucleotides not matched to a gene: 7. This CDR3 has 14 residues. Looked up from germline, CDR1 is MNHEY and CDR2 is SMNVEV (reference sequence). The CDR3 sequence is CASKNRGHDYEQYF. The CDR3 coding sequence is TGTGCCAGCAAAAACAGGGGGCACGACTACGAGCAGTACTTC.

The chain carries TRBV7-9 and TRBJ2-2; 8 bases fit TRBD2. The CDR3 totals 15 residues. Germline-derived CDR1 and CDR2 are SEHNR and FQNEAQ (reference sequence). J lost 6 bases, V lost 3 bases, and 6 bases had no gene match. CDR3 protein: CASSFAGTSAGELFF. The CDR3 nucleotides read TGTGCCAGCAGCTTCGCCGGGACTAGTGCCGGGGAGCTGTTTTTT.

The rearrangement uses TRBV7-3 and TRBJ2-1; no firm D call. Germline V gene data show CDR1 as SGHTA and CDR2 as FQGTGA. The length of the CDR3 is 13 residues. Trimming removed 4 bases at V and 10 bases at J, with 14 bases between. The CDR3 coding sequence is TGTGCCAGCAGCTCCCAAGGATCGTCAGAGCAGTTCTTC. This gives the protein CASSSQGSSEQFF.